The 7 T cell receptor beta chains reported below all come from one sample, sequenced in a study of PD-1 blockade in classical Hodgkin lymphoma (dated by TCRdb to the early 2020s). According to the study, the label for this sample's time point signals: newly diagnosed, previously untreated cHL patient sample. Magnetic negative selection with a Miltenyi CD4+ T cell isolation kit was used to purify CD4+ T cells from thawed PBMCs. The method behind the library was the immunoSEQ multiplex PCR assay. Entries here come from immuneACCESS through TCRdb and include only in-frame sequences with V and J called. Some clones fail to appear in such tables; in the studies checked, an unresolved V gene covers under half of the shortfall, and the cause of the remainder is unknown. The sample profile shows some 34,000 clones; around 89% of them were found once. The top ten clonotypes cover less than 0.25% of the sample.

The sequenced material came from CD4+ T cells from blood. These TCRs come from a human donor with classical Hodgkin lymphoma.

This sequence joins TRBV28 and TRBJ2-3, with unresolved D. Germline V gene sequence: CDR1 MDHEN, CDR2 SYDVKM. Trimming left V 6 bases short and J 0 bases short, with 13 bases between. CDR3 size: 15 residues. For the CDR3, the DNA is TGTGCCAGCAGCTTAACCCCTGCTAGCACAGATACGCAGTATTTT. Translated, it gives CASSLTPASTDTQYF.

This clone was observed a single time. V usage is TRBV4-1 and J usage is TRBJ1-4; D not resolved. Trimming stripped 1 base from V and 0 bases from J, with 9 bases between. Germline values: CDR1 MGHRA, CDR2 YSYEKL. There are 16 residues in the CDR3. The DNA for the CDR3 is TGCGCCAGCAGCCAAGCCGCGGGCGCAACTAATGAAAAACTGTTTTTT. The encoded protein is CASSQAAGATNEKLFF.

This clone showed up just a few times. The genes are TRBV15 and TRBJ1-5, with a tentative D call TRBD1 (5 bases). CDR1 and CDR2 (germline): LNHNV, YYDKDF (reference sequence). Trimming stripped 3 bases from V and 6 bases from J, with 9 bases between. This CDR3 is 13 amino acids long. The CDR3 region is CATSSRESQPQHF. The CDR3 bases are TGTGCCACCAGCAGCAGGGAAAGTCAGCCCCAGCATTTT.

This clone was picked up one time. This chain connects TRBV2 to TRBJ2-1; D remains ambiguous. Trimming took 0 bases from V and 6 from J, leaving 12 bases between them. Germline CDR1 is SNHLY and CDR2 is FYNNEI. This CDR3 region has 15 residues. CDR3 in amino acids: CASSEAPRDRNEQFF. DNA for the CDR3: TGTGCCAGCAGTGAAGCACCTAGAGATCGCAATGAGCAGTTCTTC.

The rearrangement joins TRBV5-6 to TRBJ2-7; 13 nucleotides agree with TRBD2. Germline V gene data show CDR1 as SGHDT and CDR2 as YYEEEE. After removal of 3 bases from V and 2 bases from J, the junction contained 2 bases not matched to a gene. The CDR3 is 15 amino acids. The CDR3 sequence: CASSWGLAGTYEQYF. The CDR3 coding sequence is TGTGCCAGCAGCTGGGGACTAGCGGGGACCTACGAGCAGTACTTC.

J is TRBJ2-1 and V is TRBV4-1; 8 nucleotides match TRBD2. Looked up from germline, CDR1 is MGHRA and CDR2 is YSYEKL. The CDR3 is made up of 20 amino acids. V lost 0 bases, J lost 8 bases, and 21 bases stayed unmatched. In nucleotides, the CDR3 is TGCGCCAGCAGCCAAGAAGTCTCCCGCTTATTCGGGGGGGGGTACGATGAGCAGTTCTTC. Translated: CASSQEVSRLFGGGYDEQFF.

The chain links TRBV29-1 to TRBJ2-2; 8 bases fit TRBD1. J lost 0 bases, V lost 4 bases, and 1 base had no gene match. The germline V gene has CDR1 SQVTM and CDR2 ANQGSEA. CDR3 length equals 14 residues. This CDR3 is CSVAQGANTGELFF. The CDR3, as DNA: TGCAGCGTTGCACAGGGGGCGAACACCGGGGAGCTGTTTTTT.